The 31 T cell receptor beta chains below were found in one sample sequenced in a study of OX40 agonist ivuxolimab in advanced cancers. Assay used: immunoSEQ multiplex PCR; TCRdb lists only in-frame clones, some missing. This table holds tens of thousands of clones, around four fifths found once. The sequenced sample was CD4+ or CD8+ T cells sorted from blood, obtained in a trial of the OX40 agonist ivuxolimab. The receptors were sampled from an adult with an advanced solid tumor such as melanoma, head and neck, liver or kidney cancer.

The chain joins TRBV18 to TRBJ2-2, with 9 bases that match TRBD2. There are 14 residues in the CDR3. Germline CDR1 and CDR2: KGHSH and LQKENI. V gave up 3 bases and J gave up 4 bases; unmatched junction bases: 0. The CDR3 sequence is CASSPSGSTGELFF. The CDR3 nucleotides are TGTGCCAGCTCACCTAGCGGGAGCACCGGGGAGCTGTTTTTT.

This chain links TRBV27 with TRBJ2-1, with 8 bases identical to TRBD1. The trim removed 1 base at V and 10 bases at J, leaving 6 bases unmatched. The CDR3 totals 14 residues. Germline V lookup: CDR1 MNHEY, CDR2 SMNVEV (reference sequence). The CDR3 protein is CASSLWPGGGEQFF. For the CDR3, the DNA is TGTGCCAGCAGTTTATGGCCAGGGGGCGGGGAGCAGTTCTTC.

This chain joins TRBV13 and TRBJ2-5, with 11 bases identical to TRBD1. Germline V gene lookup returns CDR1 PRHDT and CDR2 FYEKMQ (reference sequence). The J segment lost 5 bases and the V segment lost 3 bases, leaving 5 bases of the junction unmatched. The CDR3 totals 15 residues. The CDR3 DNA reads TGTGCCAGCAGCTTGGGACAGGGGGGTAGGGAGACCCAGTACTTC. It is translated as CASSLGQGGRETQYF.

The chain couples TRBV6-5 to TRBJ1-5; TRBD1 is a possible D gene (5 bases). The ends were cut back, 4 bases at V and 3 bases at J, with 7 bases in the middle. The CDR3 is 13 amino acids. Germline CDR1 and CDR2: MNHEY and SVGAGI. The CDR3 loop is CASSWTYNQPQHF. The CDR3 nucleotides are TGTGCCAGCAGTTGGACATACAATCAGCCCCAGCATTTT.

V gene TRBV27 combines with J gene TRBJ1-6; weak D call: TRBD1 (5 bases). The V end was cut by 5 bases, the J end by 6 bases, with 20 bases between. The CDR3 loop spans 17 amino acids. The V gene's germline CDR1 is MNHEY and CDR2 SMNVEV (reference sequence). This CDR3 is CASSPLPGGVGNSPLHF. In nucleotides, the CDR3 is TGTGCCAGCAGTCCCCTACCGGGAGGGGTAGGTAATTCACCCCTCCACTTT.

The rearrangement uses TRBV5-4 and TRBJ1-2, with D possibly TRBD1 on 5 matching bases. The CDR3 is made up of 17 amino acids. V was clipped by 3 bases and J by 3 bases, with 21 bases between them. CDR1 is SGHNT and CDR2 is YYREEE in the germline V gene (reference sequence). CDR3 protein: CASSSGGGFGNDYGYTF. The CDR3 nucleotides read TGTGCCAGCAGCTCGGGGGGAGGGTTCGGGAATGACTATGGCTACACCTTC.

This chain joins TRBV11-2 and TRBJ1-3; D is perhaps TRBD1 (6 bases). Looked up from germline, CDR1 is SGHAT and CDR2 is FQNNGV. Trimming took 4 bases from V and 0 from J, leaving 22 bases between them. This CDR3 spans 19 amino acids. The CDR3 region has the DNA TGTGCCAGCAGCTCAGGAGGGGGTAACCTTGGGTTCTCTGGAAACACCATATATTTT. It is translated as CASSSGGGNLGFSGNTIYF.

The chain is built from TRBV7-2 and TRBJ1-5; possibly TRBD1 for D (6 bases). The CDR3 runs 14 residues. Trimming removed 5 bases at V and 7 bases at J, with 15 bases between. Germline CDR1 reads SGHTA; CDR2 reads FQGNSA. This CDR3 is CASSAILRGQPQHF. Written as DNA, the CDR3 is TGTGCCAGCAGCGCGATCCTCAGGGGACAGCCCCAGCATTTT. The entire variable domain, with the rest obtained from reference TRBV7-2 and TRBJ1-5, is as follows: GAGVSQSPSNKVTEKGKDVELRCDPISGHTALYWYRQSLGQGLEFLIYFQGNSAPDKSGLPSDRFSAERTGGSVSTLTIQRTQQEDSAVYLCASSAILRGQPQHFGDGTRLSIL.

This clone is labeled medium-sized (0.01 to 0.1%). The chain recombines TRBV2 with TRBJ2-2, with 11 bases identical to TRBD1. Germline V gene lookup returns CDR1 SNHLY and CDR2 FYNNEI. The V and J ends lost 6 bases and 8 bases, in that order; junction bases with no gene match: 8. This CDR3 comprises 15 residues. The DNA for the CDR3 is TGTGCCAGCAGAAATAAGGACAGGGGGCCGGGGGAGCTGTTTTTT. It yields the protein CASRNKDRGPGELFF.

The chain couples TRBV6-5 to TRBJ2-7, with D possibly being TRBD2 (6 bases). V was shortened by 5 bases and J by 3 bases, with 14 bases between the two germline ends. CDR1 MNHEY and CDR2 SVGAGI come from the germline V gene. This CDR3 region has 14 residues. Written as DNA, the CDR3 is TGTGCCAGCAGTCCCAGCGGGTCCGGCTACGAGCAGTACTTC. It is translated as CASSPSGSGYEQYF.

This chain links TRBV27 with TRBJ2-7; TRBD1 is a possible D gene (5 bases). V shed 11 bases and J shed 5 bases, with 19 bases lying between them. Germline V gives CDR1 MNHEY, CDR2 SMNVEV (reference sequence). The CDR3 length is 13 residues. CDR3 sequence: CARTDGAPHEQYF. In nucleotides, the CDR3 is TGTGCCCGAACGGATGGGGCCCCACACGAGCAGTACTTC.

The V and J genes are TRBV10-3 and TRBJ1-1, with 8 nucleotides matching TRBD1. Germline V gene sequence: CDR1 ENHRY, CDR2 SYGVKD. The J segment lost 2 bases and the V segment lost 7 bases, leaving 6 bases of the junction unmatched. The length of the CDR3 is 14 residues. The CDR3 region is CAITRDRTNTEAFF. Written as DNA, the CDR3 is TGTGCCATCACCCGGGACAGGACTAACACTGAAGCTTTCTTT.

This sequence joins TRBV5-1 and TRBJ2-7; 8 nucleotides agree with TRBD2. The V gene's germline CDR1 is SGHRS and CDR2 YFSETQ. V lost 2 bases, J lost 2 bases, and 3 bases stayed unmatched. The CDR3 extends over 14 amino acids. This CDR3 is CASSLSGGPYEQYF. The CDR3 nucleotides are TGCGCCAGCAGCTTAAGCGGGGGCCCCTACGAGCAGTACTTC.

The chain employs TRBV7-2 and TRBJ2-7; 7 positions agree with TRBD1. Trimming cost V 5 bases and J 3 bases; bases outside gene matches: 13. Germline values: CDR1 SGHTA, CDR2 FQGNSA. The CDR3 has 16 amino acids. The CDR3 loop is CASSPTGARFSYEQYF. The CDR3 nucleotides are TGTGCCAGCAGCCCCACAGGGGCTAGGTTTAGCTACGAGCAGTACTTC.

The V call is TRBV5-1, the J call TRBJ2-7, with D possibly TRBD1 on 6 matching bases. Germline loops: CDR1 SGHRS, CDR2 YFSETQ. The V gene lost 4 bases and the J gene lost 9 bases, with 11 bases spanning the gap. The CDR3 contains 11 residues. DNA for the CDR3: TGCGCCAGCAGCCAGACAGGTACGCAGTACTTC. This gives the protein CASSQTGTQYF.

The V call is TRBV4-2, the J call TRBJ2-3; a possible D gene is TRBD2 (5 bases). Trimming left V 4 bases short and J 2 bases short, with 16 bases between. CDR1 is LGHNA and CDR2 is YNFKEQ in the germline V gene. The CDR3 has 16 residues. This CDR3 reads CASSLSGSDTTDTQYF. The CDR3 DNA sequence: TGTGCCAGCAGCCTATCGGGTAGCGATACCACAGATACGCAGTATTTT.

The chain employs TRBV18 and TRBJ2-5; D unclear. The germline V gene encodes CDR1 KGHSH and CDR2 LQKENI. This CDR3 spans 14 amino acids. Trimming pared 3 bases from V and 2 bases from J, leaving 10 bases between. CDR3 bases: TGTGCCAGCTCACCTTTATCACAACAAGAGACCCAGTACTTC. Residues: CASSPLSQQETQYF.

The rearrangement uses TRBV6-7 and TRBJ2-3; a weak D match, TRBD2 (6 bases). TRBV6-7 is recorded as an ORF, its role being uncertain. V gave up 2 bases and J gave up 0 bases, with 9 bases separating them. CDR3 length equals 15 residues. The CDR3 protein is CASSYRRASTDTQYF. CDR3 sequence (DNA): TGTGCCAGCAGTTACCGGAGGGCGAGCACAGATACGCAGTATTTT.

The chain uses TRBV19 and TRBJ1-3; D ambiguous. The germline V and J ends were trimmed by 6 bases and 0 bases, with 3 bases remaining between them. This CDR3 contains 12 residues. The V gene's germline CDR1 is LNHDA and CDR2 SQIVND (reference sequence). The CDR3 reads CASSLSGNTIYF. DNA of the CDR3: TGTGCCAGTAGCCTCTCTGGAAACACCATATATTTT.

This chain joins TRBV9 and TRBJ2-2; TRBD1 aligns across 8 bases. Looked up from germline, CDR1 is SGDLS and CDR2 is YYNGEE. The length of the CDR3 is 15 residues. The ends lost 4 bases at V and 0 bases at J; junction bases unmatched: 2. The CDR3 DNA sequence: TGTGCCAGCAGCATACAGGGGGCGAACACCGGGGAGCTGTTTTTT. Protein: CASSIQGANTGELFF.

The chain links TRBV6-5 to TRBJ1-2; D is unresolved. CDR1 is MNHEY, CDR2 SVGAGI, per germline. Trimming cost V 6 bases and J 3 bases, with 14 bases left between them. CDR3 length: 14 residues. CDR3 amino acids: CASRLGGSDYGYTF. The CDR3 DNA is TGTGCCAGCAGGTTGGGTGGGTCTGACTATGGCTACACCTTC.

This CDR3 reads CASSPLTSGKNIQYF. The CDR3 DNA sequence: TGTGCCAGCAGCCCTTTGACTAGCGGCAAAAACATTCAGTACTTC. The V gene is TRBV4-2, the J gene TRBJ2-4, with TRBD2 matching over 9 bases. The germline CDR1 and CDR2 sequences are LGHNA and YNFKEQ. The CDR3 length is 15 residues. Trimming at V came to 4 bases and at J to 3 bases, leaving 4 bases not matched to a gene.

The DNA for the CDR3 is TGTGCCAGCAGACCACTCATCGGAGGGATTTTCTCCGGATATGGGACCCAGTACTTC. Its protein product is CASRPLIGGIFSGYGTQYF. The rearrangement uses TRBV7-2 and TRBJ2-5; possibly TRBD2 for D (6 bases). V lost 6 bases and J lost 7, with 33 bases in between. The CDR3 is made up of 19 amino acids. The germline V gene has CDR1 SGHTA and CDR2 FQGNSA.

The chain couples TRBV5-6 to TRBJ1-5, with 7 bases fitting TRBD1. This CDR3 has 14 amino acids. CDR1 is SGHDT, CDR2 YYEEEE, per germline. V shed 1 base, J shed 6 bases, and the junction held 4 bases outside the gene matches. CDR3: CASSLTGVSQPQHF. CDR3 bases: TGTGCCAGCAGCTTGACAGGGGTGAGTCAGCCCCAGCATTTT.

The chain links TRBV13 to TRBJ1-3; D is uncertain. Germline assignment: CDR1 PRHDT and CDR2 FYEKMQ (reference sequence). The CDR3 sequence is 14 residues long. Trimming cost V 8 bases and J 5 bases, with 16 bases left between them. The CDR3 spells CASREVGRRNTIYF. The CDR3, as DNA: TGTGCCAGCCGCGAAGTGGGCAGGAGAAACACCATATATTTT.

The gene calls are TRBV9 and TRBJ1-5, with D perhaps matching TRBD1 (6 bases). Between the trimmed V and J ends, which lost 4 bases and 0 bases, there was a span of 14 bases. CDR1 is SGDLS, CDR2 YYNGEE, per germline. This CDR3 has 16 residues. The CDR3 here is CASSSRGPNSNQPQHF. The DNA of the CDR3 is TGTGCCAGCAGCTCTCGGGGGCCGAATAGCAATCAGCCCCAGCATTTT.

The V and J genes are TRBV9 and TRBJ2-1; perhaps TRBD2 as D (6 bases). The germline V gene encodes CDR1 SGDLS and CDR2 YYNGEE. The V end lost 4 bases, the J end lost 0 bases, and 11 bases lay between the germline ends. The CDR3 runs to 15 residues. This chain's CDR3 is CASSFSGNSYNEQFF. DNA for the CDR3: TGTGCCAGCAGCTTTAGCGGCAACTCCTACAATGAGCAGTTCTTC.

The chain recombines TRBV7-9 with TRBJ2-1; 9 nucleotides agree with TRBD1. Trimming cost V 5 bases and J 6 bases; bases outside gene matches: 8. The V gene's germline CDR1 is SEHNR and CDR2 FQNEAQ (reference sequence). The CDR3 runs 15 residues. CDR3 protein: CASSRGTGLGNEQFF. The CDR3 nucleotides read TGTGCCAGCAGCCGGGGGACAGGGTTAGGCAATGAGCAGTTCTTC.

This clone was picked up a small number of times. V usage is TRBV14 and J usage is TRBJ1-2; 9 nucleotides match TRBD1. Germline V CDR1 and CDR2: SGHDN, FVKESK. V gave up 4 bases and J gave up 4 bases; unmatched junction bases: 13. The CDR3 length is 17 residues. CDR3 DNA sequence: TGTGCCAGCAGCCCAGAGGGACAGGGATGGTTGGGCTATGGCTACACCTTC. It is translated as CASSPEGQGWLGYGYTF.

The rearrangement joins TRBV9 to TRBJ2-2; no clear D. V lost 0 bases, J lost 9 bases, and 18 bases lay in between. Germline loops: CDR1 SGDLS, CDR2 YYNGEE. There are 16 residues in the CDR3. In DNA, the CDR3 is TGTGCCAGCAGCGTAGTGGAGAGACCTACGGAACGGGAGCTGTTTTTT. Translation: CASSVVERPTERELFF. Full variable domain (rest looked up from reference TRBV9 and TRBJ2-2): DSGVTQTPKHLITATGQRVTLRCSPRSGDLSVYWYQQSLDQGLQFLIQYYNGEERAKGNILERFSAQQFPDLHSELNLSSLELGDSALYFCASSVVERPTERELFFGEGSRLTVL.

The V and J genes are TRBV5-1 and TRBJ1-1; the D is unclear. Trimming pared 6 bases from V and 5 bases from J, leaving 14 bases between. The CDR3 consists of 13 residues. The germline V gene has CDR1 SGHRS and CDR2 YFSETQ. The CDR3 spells CASTLAGGTEAFF. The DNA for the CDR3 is TGCGCCAGCACCCTGGCAGGTGGAACTGAAGCTTTCTTT.